This T cell receptor beta chain was captured in a study of T-cell reconstitution after alpha-beta-depleted transplantation in children. The CDR3 has 13 amino acids. V was pared by 7 bases and J by 4 bases, with 4 bases of the junction left unmatched. The sample holds a few counts of this clonotype. TCRbeta library construction was performed incorporating unique molecular identifiers. MiXCR was run by TCRdb on the PCR reads, yielding one entry per CDR3 protein. The sample lists about 400,000 distinct CDR3 sequences, roughly 14% occurring once. The sequencing here drew on PBMCs, taken from the stem cell graft. The chain carries TRBV12-3 or TRBV12-4 and TRBJ2-1; TRBD1 matches 7 bases. The sequence came from a human donor who donated a stem cell graft to a child with Fanconi anemia. CDR3: CASTVDRYNEQFF. The CDR3, as DNA: TGTGCCAGCACCGTGGACAGGTACAATGAGCAGTTCTTC.